A single sample is the source of the 12 T cell receptor beta chains below, sequenced in a study of cytomegalovirus exposure and HLA in healthy donors. The protocol was immunoSEQ multiplex PCR, while the TCRdb copy is restricted to in-frame clones and leaves out a portion. Counted here are 220,000 or so clones, about nine tenths occurring once; the ten biggest clones make up approximately 2%. Specimen: PBMCs. Receptor source: a woman between 18 and 29 years old in good health and CMV-seropositive.

V gene TRBV7-7 combines with J gene TRBJ2-5; D might be TRBD2 (6 bases). Germline V gene lookup returns CDR1 SSHAT and CDR2 FNYEAQ (reference sequence). V dropped 5 bases and J dropped 2 bases, with 12 bases sitting between them. CDR3 size: 14 residues. The CDR3 region is CASSTTGGQETQYF. The CDR3 DNA sequence: TGTGCCAGCAGCACTACCGGGGGACAAGAGACCCAGTACTTC.

The rearrangement links TRBV28 to TRBJ2-7; 7 bases map to TRBD1. CDR3 size: 14 residues. J lost 1 base, V lost 5 bases, and 5 bases had no gene match. Germline lookup yields CDR1 MDHEN and CDR2 SYDVKM. Here the CDR3 reads CASSDRAFSYEQYF. CDR3 DNA sequence: TGTGCCAGCAGTGACAGGGCCTTTTCCTACGAGCAGTACTTC.

The J gene is TRBJ2-2, the V gene TRBV7-9; TRBD2 might be the D (6 bases). Per germline, CDR1 SEHNR and CDR2 FQNEAQ (reference sequence). V was trimmed by 1 base and J by 3 bases, leaving 21 bases between them. CDR3 length equals 19 residues. CDR3 DNA sequence: TGTGCCAGCAGCTTAGAGAAATTAGGAGGGTCGAGGCACACCGGGGAGCTGTTTTTT. It translates to CASSLEKLGGSRHTGELFF.

J is TRBJ1-2 and V is TRBV9; 7 nucleotides agree with TRBD1. Germline V gene sequence: CDR1 SGDLS, CDR2 YYNGEE. With V trimmed by 0 bases and J by 5 bases, 10 bases remained unmatched. The CDR3 sequence is 16 residues long. Here the CDR3 reads CASSVDVRDSTYGYTF. As DNA, the CDR3 is TGTGCCAGCAGCGTAGACGTCAGGGACAGCACTTATGGCTACACCTTC. The variable domain in full, completed from reference TRBV9 and TRBJ1-2, reads DSGVTQTPKHLITATGQRVTLRCSPRSGDLSVYWYQQSLDQGLQFLIQYYNGEERAKGNILERFSAQQFPDLHSELNLSSLELGDSALYFCASSVDVRDSTYGYTFGSGTRLTVV.

CDR3 amino acids: CASSLAGGSYNEQFF. In DNA, the CDR3 is TGTGCCAGCAGTCTAGCGGGGGGTTCCTACAATGAGCAGTTCTTC. The chain is built from TRBV2 and TRBJ2-1, with 11 bases aligning to TRBD2. CDR1 and CDR2 from the germline V gene are SNHLY and FYNNEI. The V gene end was trimmed by 5 bases and the J gene end by 1 base; junction bases not matched to a gene: 1. The CDR3 runs to 15 residues.

V gene TRBV27 combines with J gene TRBJ2-2, with D tentatively TRBD1 (6 bases). There are 14 residues in the CDR3. V was cut by 5 bases and J by 4 bases, with 11 bases left in between. Germline loops: CDR1 MNHEY, CDR2 SMNVEV (reference sequence). CDR3 sequence (DNA): TGTGCCAGCAGTGACAGAGGGGGCACCGGGGAGCTGTTTTTT. Translation: CASSDRGGTGELFF.

J is TRBJ2-1 and V is TRBV5-1, with 13 bases matching TRBD2. CDR3 length equals 15 residues. The V and J ends lost 4 bases and 8 bases, in that order; junction bases with no gene match: 6. CDR1 and CDR2 (germline): SGHRS, YFSETQ. The CDR3 protein is CASSPAGTSGDEQFF. In DNA, the CDR3 is TGCGCCAGCAGCCCTGCCGGGACTAGCGGGGATGAGCAGTTCTTC.

The chain combines TRBV4-1 with TRBJ1-1; D might be TRBD1 (5 bases). The CDR3 has 19 amino acids. Germline V gene lookup returns CDR1 MGHRA and CDR2 YSYEKL. The V and J ends lost 1 base and 0 bases respectively, with 21 bases between them. Here the CDR3 DNA reads TGCGCCAGCAGCCAAGGGGGGAGGGAAGGGGTTCTCATGAACACTGAAGCTTTCTTT. Protein product: CASSQGGREGVLMNTEAFF.

The CDR3 DNA follows: TGTGCCAGCAGCTTAAAGGAACACCGAGGGGAGGGCACACGCCAGCCCCAGCATTTT. It encodes CASSLKEHRGEGTRQPQHF. This chain uses TRBV7-9 with TRBJ1-5; the D gene is possibly TRBD1 (5 bases). The V gene lost 2 bases and the J gene lost 7 bases, with 27 bases spanning the gap. Per germline, CDR1 SEHNR and CDR2 FQNEAQ (reference sequence). The CDR3 consists of 19 residues.

J is TRBJ2-1 and V is TRBV5-4; D is possibly TRBD1 (5 bases). Trimming removed 1 base at V and 5 bases at J, with 13 bases between. The CDR3 consists of 15 residues. CDR1 SGHNT and CDR2 YYREEE come from the germline V gene (reference sequence). CDR3 coding DNA: TGTGCCAGCAGCTTGAACGACAGAGGTAACAATGAGCAGTTCTTC. It encodes CASSLNDRGNNEQFF.

The chain is built from TRBV29-1 and TRBJ1-2; D is perhaps TRBD1 (5 bases). Germline V gene data show CDR1 as SQVTM and CDR2 as ANQGSEA. V was trimmed by 2 bases and J by 4 bases, leaving 11 bases between them. The CDR3 totals 13 residues. CDR3 DNA: TGCAGCGTTGAACGGCGCGACAGCTATGGCTACACCTTC. It translates to CSVERRDSYGYTF.

In DNA, the CDR3 is TGTGCCAGCAGTTTATCCGGGGAATATGGCTACACCTTC. Translated, it gives CASSLSGEYGYTF. The J gene is TRBJ1-2, the V gene TRBV27; no clear D gene. The CDR3 runs to 13 residues. CDR1 MNHEY and CDR2 SMNVEV come from the germline V gene (reference sequence). The ends were cut back, 0 bases at V and 5 bases at J, with 7 bases in the middle.